One sample yielded the 2 T cell receptor beta chains listed below, sequenced in a study of cytomegalovirus exposure and HLA in healthy donors. The PCR was carried out with 60 Vbeta primers and 13 Jbeta primers. Sequenced by immunoSEQ multiplex PCR; TCRdb stores in-frame clones only, minus some. The repertoire includes roughly 250,000 clones, approximately 80% of them detected once, and about 0.28% sits in the top ten. Specimen: PBMCs. The origin of the receptors is a girl aged 2 to 9 in good health and CMV-seronegative.

V is TRBV6-1 and J is TRBJ2-1; D unclear. The germline CDR1 and CDR2 sequences are MNHNS and SASEGT. This CDR3 spans 14 amino acids. V was clipped by 3 bases and J by 4 bases, with 10 bases between them. This chain's CDR3 is CASSEVPGYNEQFF. In nucleotides, the CDR3 is TGTGCCAGCAGTGAGGTGCCAGGTTACAATGAGCAGTTCTTC.

The V gene is TRBV7-7, the J gene TRBJ2-5, with D possibly TRBD2 on 5 matching bases. This CDR3 comprises 14 residues. Deletions cut 5 bases from V and 2 bases from J, with 12 bases between. Looked up from germline, CDR1 is SSHAT and CDR2 is FNYEAQ (reference sequence). Here the CDR3 DNA reads TGTGCCAGCAGCCAACGGACGGGGCAAGAGACCCAGTACTTC. This gives the protein CASSQRTGQETQYF.